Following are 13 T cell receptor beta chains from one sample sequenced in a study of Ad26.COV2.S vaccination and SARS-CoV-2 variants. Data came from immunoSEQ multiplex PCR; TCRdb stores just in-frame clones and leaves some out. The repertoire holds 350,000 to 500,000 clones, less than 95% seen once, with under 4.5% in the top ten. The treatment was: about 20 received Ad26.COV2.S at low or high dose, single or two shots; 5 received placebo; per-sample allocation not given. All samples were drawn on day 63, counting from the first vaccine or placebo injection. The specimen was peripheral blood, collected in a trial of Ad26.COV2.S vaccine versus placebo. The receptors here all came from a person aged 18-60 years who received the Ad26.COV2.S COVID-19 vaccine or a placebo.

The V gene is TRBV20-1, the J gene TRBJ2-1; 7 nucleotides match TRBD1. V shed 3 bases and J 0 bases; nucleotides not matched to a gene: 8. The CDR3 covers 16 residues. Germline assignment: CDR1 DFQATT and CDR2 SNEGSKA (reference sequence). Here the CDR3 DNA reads TGCAGTGCTAGTAAAAGAGACAGGGTCTCCTACAATGAGCAGTTCTTC. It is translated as CSASKRDRVSYNEQFF.

CDR3 DNA: TGTGCCAGTAGTGTACAAACCGGGACCGTCTATGGCTACACCTTC. Translating it yields CASSVQTGTVYGYTF. The gene calls are TRBV19 and TRBJ1-2, with a tentative D call TRBD1 (5 bases). Deletions cut 5 bases from V and 4 bases from J, with 17 bases between. The V gene's germline CDR1 is LNHDA and CDR2 SQIVND (reference sequence). The CDR3 length is 15 residues. Filled out from reference TRBV19 and TRBJ1-2, the complete variable domain reads DGGITQSPKYLFRKEGQNVTLSCEQNLNHDAMYWYRQDPGQGLRLIYYSQIVNDFQKGDIAEGYSVSREKKESFPLTVTSAQKNPTAFYLCASSVQTGTVYGYTFGSGTRLTVV.

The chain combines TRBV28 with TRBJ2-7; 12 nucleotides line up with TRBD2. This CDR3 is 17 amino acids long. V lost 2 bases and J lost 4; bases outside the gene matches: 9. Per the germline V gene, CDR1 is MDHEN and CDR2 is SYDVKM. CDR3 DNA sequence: TGTGCCAGCAGTTTAGGGCCTAGCGGGAGGGAAGAGTACGAGCAGTACTTC. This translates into CASSLGPSGREEYEQYF. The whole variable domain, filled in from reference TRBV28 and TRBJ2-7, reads DVKVTQSSRYLVKRTGEKVFLECVQDMDHENMFWYRQDPGLGLRLIYFSYDVKMKEKGDIPEGYSVSREKKERFSLILESASTNQTSMYLCASSLGPSGREEYEQYFGPGTRLTVT.

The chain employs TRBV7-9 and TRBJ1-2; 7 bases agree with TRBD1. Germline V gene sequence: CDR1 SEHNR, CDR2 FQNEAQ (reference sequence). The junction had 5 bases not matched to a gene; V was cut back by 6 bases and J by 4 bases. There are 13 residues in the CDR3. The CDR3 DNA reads TGTGCCAGCAGTTGGGACAGTGGCTATGGCTACACCTTC. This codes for CASSWDSGYGYTF.

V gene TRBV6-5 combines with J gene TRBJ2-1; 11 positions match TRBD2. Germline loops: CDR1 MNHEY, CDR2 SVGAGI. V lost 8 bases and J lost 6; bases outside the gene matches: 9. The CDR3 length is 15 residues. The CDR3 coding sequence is TGTGCCAGCGAACTTAGCGGGAGGGTCCGCAATGAGCAGTTCTTC. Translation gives CASELSGRVRNEQFF.

The CDR3: CATSEIAGAGETQYF. DNA of the CDR3: TGTGCCACCAGTGAAATAGCGGGAGCGGGAGAGACCCAGTACTTC. The chain uses TRBV24-1 and TRBJ2-5, with TRBD2 matching 9 bases. From germline, CDR1 is KGHDR and CDR2 SFDVKD. The CDR3 extends over 15 amino acids. Germline trimming cut 4 bases from V and 4 bases from J; bases unmatched to any gene: 6.

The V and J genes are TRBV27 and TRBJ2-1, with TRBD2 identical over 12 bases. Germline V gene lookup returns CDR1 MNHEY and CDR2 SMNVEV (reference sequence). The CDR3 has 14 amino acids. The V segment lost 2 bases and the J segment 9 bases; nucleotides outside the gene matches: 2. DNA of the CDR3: TGTGCCAGCAGTTTACTAGCGGGAGGGGGTGAGCAGTTCTTC. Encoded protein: CASSLLAGGGEQFF.

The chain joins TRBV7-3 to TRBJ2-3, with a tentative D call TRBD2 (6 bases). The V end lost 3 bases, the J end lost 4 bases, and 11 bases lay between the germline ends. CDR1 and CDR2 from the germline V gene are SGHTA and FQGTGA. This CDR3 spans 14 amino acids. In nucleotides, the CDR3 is TGTGCCAGCAGCTTGACTAGATGGGCAGATACGCAGTATTTT. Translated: CASSLTRWADTQYF.

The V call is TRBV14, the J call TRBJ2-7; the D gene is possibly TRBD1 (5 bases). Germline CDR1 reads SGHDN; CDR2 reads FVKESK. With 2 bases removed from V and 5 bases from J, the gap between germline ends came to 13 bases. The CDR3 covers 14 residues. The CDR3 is CASSQNRFGDEQYF. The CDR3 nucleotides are TGTGCCAGCAGCCAAAACAGGTTTGGGGACGAGCAGTACTTC.

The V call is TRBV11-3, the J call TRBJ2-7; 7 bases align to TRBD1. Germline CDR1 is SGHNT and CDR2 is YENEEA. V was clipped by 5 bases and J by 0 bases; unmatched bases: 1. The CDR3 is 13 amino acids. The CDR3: CASSDRASYEQYF. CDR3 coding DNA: TGTGCCAGCAGCGACAGGGCCTCCTACGAGCAGTACTTC.

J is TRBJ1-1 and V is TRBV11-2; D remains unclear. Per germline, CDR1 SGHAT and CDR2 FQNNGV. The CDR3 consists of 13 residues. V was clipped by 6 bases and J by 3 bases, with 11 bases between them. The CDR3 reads CASSPGGYTEAFF. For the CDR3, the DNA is TGTGCCAGCAGTCCCGGCGGATACACTGAAGCTTTCTTT.

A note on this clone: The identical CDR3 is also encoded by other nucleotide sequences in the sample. In DNA, the CDR3 is TGCGCCAGCAGCCAAGATCCGAGCAATCAGCCCCAGCATTTT. This encodes CASSQDPSNQPQHF. This chain uses TRBV4-1 with TRBJ1-5; D remains ambiguous. Germline loops: CDR1 MGHRA, CDR2 YSYEKL. Trimming stripped 0 bases from V and 1 base from J, with 4 bases between. The CDR3 loop spans 14 amino acids.

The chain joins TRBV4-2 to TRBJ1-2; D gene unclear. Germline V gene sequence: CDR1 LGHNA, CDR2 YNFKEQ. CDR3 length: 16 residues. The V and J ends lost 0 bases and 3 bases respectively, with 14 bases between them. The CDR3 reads CASSQDPASSDYGYTF. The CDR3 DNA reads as TGTGCCAGCAGCCAAGATCCAGCCTCTTCTGACTATGGCTACACCTTC.